This entry features one T cell receptor (beta chain) sequence. The target of this receptor is not known. No base quality information exists; no much larger clone differs at one position. The cohort was made up of 666 healthy bone marrow donors. All cohort members were sampled while nominally healthy, although unrecorded immune exposures were likely present. The donor was CMV seropositive and belonged to the group of 250 to 300 seropositive cohort members. Each donor provided a peripheral blood sample, and peripheral blood mononuclear cells were used for TCR beta sequencing. Genomic DNA extraction from the blood cell samples was performed with the Qiagen DNeasy Blood Extraction Kit. The germline ends are 17 bases apart after V is trimmed by 5 bases and J by 4 bases. Spanning cysteine to phenylalanine, the CDR3 consists of 15 amino acids. Left in the record is the CDR3 DNA by itself, 45 bases read in frame from the first base. The germline V gene (reference sequence) specifies PRHDT as CDR1 and FYEKMQ as CDR2.

Libraries were made using the immunoSEQ multiplex PCR assay. For the multiplex PCR, a mixture combining 60 forward primers for TCR Vbeta segments and 13 reverse primers for TCR Jbeta segments was used. Amplification of the CDR3 region of rearranged TCR beta genes was performed with a multiplex PCR assay on genomic DNA. The Illumina HiSeq System was used to sequence the amplified TCR beta libraries as 87-base-pair reads. As for the authors' bioinformatics: A later analysis tallied tens of millions of unique TCR beta chains across the 660 or so repertoires, and approximately 11 million of those chains were shared by two or more donors. Raw reads were error-corrected and collapsed into unique sequences with a nearest-neighbor algorithm that merged closely related sequences to remove PCR and sequencing errors. To assign V, D and J gene segments, CDR3 sequences were aligned to IMGT reference sequences. For a sequence to be retained, a match of at least six nucleotides to both a V gene segment and a J gene segment was required. A rearrangement was called productive if the CDR3 had no stop codons and remained in frame with V and J, and every other rearrangement was called non-productive. CDR3 was defined by IMGT convention, running from the second conserved V-encoded cysteine to the conserved J-encoded phenylalanine. In an earlier analysis of just under 600 of the donors, sequences lacking an unambiguous match to a single V gene segment were excluded. An earlier analysis of fewer than 750 of the donors classified V segments as functional when productive rearrangements were above 56.7% and as segregating when the standard deviation between donors was above 5%. A statistical classification framework was built for diagnosing cytomegalovirus status from the catalog of TCR beta chain sequences. A later analysis assigned V and J genes by comparing TCR nucleotide sequences with IMGT/GENE-DB human TR gene sequences. Using the TCRdist pipeline, a later analysis assigned CDR3 sequences along with most-parsimonious VDJ recombination scenarios. A later analysis defined each TCR beta chain by its CDR3 amino acid sequence plus V-gene family, and excluded reads lacking a unique V-gene family. A later analysis removed 600 or so highly shared, low-generation-probability nucleotide sequences to deal with suspected cross-contamination and a sequencing artifact. For each public chain, a later analysis derived a clonal expansion index from normalized ranks of inferred template counts within each repertoire. In a later analysis, generation probabilities were computed using a VDJ recombination model fitted to out-of-frame rearrangements, and the results were checked against IGoR. A later analysis scored TCR-TCR, TCR-HLA and TCR-CMV co-occurrence with hypergeometric tests, applying a repertoire-size bias correction to TCR pairs. False discovery rates were estimated in a later analysis by permuting HLA or CMV assignments 20 times. In a later analysis, co-occurring TCRs were grouped using DBSCAN, with TCRdist sequence similarity added in when clustering inside HLA-allele-positive subsets. For co-occurrence clustering, repertoires with fewer than 30,000 or more than 120,000 public chains were excluded, along with four or five repertoires with anomalous nucleotide sharing. TCRdb took this table from immuneACCESS and kept in-frame rearrangements with V and J called. Such tables lack part of the clones; where checked against another copy, unresolved V genes explain under half of the gap, and the rest is unexplained. The D gene and trimming were derived from the DNA, and the V and J assignments and clone size from that table. Present in this sample are some 130,000 clones, roughly 9.6% of which were seen just once. Roughly 7.2% of the sample rests with the top ten.

This sample was taken from a study of cytomegalovirus exposure and HLA in healthy donors (dated by TCRdb to about 2017). Notes on the research overall: An earlier analysis of roughly 570 of the donors reported around 280 Gb of sequence data and approximately 120 million unique TCR beta sequences obtained from about 179 million T cells. An early release covering about 600 HLA-typed donors comprised roughly 300 gigabases of sequencing data and tens of millions of unique TCR sequences. Among the 398 genotyped donors, around 81% belonged to the genetic ancestry cluster associated with self-reported Caucasian donors. The aim of the study was to test whether cataloging public T cell receptors could identify signatures of past pathogen exposure. The T cell repertoires of under 750 subjects were profiled by immunosequencing and related to cytomegalovirus serostatus. Along with the roughly 670-subject first cohort, a separate validation cohort of over a hundred different subjects was used. To predict cytomegalovirus infection status, the study combined high-throughput TCR immunosequencing, statistical association of individual TCRs with disease status, and machine learning. A later analysis re-examined previously published TCR beta repertoires from over 500 donors and added high-resolution HLA genotyping to investigate patterns of TCR occurrence. Rather than using new phenotypic data, the later analysis identified candidate immune exposures from TCR beta sequences and from how often those sequences occurred across donors. An earlier analysis of some 500 of the donors used high-throughput TCR beta sequencing to judge whether each TCR beta V gene segment behaved as functional or pseudogenic. Alongside the repertoire data, information on donor age, sex, ethnicity and CMV serostatus was compiled. Genome-wide SNP genotypes for about 65% of the roughly 700 donors were used in a later genetic analysis, which treated that subset as a discovery cohort. All discovery cohort repertoires had been generated using a single sequencing platform. Both class I and class II loci were covered by HLA typing, at four-digit resolution. The number of donors typed differed by locus, with about 629-630 for A, B, C, DRB1 and DQB1, around 500 for DQA1, 600 to 610 for DPA1, and some 450 for DPB1. Roughly 5 DR-DQ haplotypes were handled as single units for association and clustering, since linkage in the cohort was strong. On average, roughly 250,000 unique TCR beta nucleotide sequences were sequenced per donor among more than 350 genotyped donors of the cohort, with approximately 18% of those sequences being non-productive.

The study at large found these results: The presence/absence analyses assumed that sequencing depth was roughly uniform across donors, and that assumption may not be true. The sequencing pipeline was judged likely to have produced a cluster of highly shared sequence variants as a technical artifact. According to a later analysis, TCR association rates differed among HLA loci, with DRB1 alleles showing the most associated TCRs and HLA-C alleles showing the fewest. Most TCR sequences were observed very rarely across donors, whereas some public TCRs were present in many individuals. V-gene and J-gene trimming of TCR beta chains was associated with a missense DCLRE1C variant in a later genetic analysis, and the association was replicated in an independent cohort. In a later genetic analysis, fewer N-insertions in productive TCRs were reported among donors in an Asian-associated ancestry cluster than the roughly 700-donor mean. In this cohort, only TCR beta chains were sequenced, and detectable features were limited by the absence of alpha or paired-chain data. A later analysis associated 17,000 or so TCR beta sequences with specific HLA alleles at a false discovery rate of 0.05. Correlated functional status among segregating V segments might be attributable to linkage disequilibrium, but an unknown experimental factor could not be ruled out. The classifier was reported to diagnose cytomegalovirus status with high specificity and sensitivity in both the original and validation cohorts. In the study, around 150 TCR beta chains were listed as associated with cytomegalovirus. In an earlier analysis of about 550 of the donors, most TCR beta V segments were observed in productive rearrangements about 90% or about 30% of the time, broadly matching IMGT annotations. Some IMGT-functional V segments, including TRBV6-2 and TRBV6-3, could not be told apart with the 87-base-pair reads, so those segments were excluded. The earlier analysis of fewer than 750 of the donors excluded around 17 rarely observed V segments, including chromosome 9 orphons, because counts were too low. In a later analysis, most CMV-associated TCR beta chains were found to appear HLA-restricted, with HLA associations seemingly driven largely by CMV exposure. The authors suggested that the approach could potentially be extended to other disease states and immunological phenotypes. Strong co-occurrence of HLA alleles, especially DR and DQ, made assigning TCR associations to individual alleles difficult. In a later analysis, several top co-occurrence clusters were reported to appear linked to parvovirus B19, influenza, CMV and Epstein-Barr virus. A further reported finding was that TCR beta sequences accurately predicted the HLA-A and HLA-B alleles for most subjects in the first cohort. Because some donors lacked HLA typing at each locus, the association tests relied only on the typed subset. CMV serostatus was the only immune exposure information available for the cohort. In vitro tests confirmed that a few of the cytomegalovirus-associated TCR beta chains recognize cytomegalovirus antigens. A later analysis found that HLA-associated TCR beta chains were more clonally expanded and had lower generation probabilities than equally common non-associated chains.

Sequencing used PBMCs. Recombination connected TRBV13 to TRBJ1-1; TRBD1 is possibly the D segment (5 matching bases). The source of this sequence is a woman between 35 and 50 years old in good health and CMV-seropositive. DNA sequence: TGTGCCAGCAGCCGTTCGGGGGAAGGGGTCACTGAAGCTTTCTTT. The resulting protein is CASSRSGEGVTEAFF.